The rows below give T cell receptor beta chains drawn from one sample of a study of vaccination effects on CD4 cells after COVID-19. Sequencing was performed with immunoSEQ multiplex PCR; in TCRdb, only in-frame clones are kept and a portion is missing. The sample comprises about 41,000 clones, roughly 70% of which are singletons, and approximately 27% rests with the top ten. Their specific antigens are unknown. The specimen was CD4+ T cells from PBMCs cultured with HCoV-OC43 spike peptides, collected before COVID-19 vaccination. These TCRs come from a human donor who received a COVID-19 vaccine. CDR3s include the opening cysteine and the closing phenylalanine or tryptophan. D genes are given only for firm matches. Expanded clones are given a class, and other clones once, few, many or no size at all.

j_gene	abundance	v_gene	d_gene	CDR3aa	CDR3nt
TRBJ1-1	few	TRBV12-3/TRBV12-4	NA	CASSRVGTEAFF	TGTGCCAGCAGCCGCGTGGGCACTGAAGCTTTCTTT
TRBJ2-7	NA	TRBV20-1	NA	CSASGTTTSLAYEQYF	TGCAGTGCTAGTGGAACAACCACAAGTCTTGCCTACGAGCAGTACTTC
TRBJ1-1	NA	TRBV6-5	TRBD1	CASSPDRGRMTEAFF	TGTGCCAGCAGTCCAGACAGGGGGCGGATGACTGAAGCTTTCTTT
TRBJ2-1	NA	TRBV3-1/TRBV3-2	TRBD2	CASSPQLTQLAGGSNEQFF	TGTGCCAGCAGCCCACAGCTTACGCAACTAGCGGGGGGGAGCAATGAGCAGTTCTTC
TRBJ2-1	NA	TRBV7-9	NA	CASSLPAQVDEQFF	TGTGCCAGCAGCCTCCCAGCCCAGGTGGATGAGCAGTTCTTC
TRBJ2-7	NA	TRBV12-3/TRBV12-4	NA	CASSLTRVGEQYF	TGTGCCAGCAGTTTAACGAGGGTAGGCGAGCAGTACTTC
TRBJ1-5	once	TRBV5-8	TRBD1	CASSEETGQDQPQHF	TGTGCCAGCAGCGAAGAGACAGGGCAGGATCAGCCCCAGCATTTT
TRBJ1-2	NA	TRBV6-2/TRBV6-3	NA	CASSYRRLYTF	TGTGCCAGCAGTTACCGGCGACTTTACACCTTC
TRBJ2-5	NA	TRBV19	TRBD2	CASTERRSGRAGETQYF	TGTGCCAGTACCGAAAGGCGTAGCGGGAGGGCCGGTGAGACCCAGTACTTC
TRBJ2-1	NA	TRBV2	TRBD2	CASSRLAGGEQFF	TGTGCCAGCAGTAGACTAGCGGGTGGTGAGCAGTTCTTC
TRBJ1-1	NA	TRBV5-6	NA	CASSLDGTNMNTEAFF	TGTGCCAGCAGCTTGGACGGGACAAACATGAACACTGAAGCTTTCTTT
TRBJ1-2	NA	TRBV7-3	NA	CASSLQAGGGYTF	TGTGCCAGCAGCTTACAAGCCGGGGGAGGCTACACCTTC
TRBJ1-5	NA	TRBV5-5	NA	CASSLYYRGDQPQHF	TGTGCCAGCAGCTTGTATTACCGGGGTGACCAGCCCCAGCATTTT
TRBJ2-7	NA	TRBV5-1	NA	CASSLGSGTDSYEQYF	TGCGCCAGCAGCTTGGGATCTGGGACGGACTCCTACGAGCAGTACTTC
TRBJ2-2	NA	TRBV7-3	TRBD2	CASSLPPYSGGNPGELFF	TGTGCCAGCAGCTTACCCCCCTACAGCGGGGGGAACCCCGGGGAGCTGTTTTTT
TRBJ1-2	few	TRBV28	NA	CASRPDLNYGYTF	TGTGCCAGCAGGCCCGACTTGAACTATGGCTACACCTTC
TRBJ1-2	few	TRBV14	NA	CASSHSLGGAGYGYTF	TGTGCCAGCAGCCATTCCTTGGGGGGCGCGGGCTATGGCTACACCTTC
TRBJ1-2	NA	TRBV5-6	TRBD1	CASSPGQGPSGYTF	TGTGCCAGCAGCCCAGGACAGGGGCCTAGCGGCTACACCTTC
TRBJ2-6	NA	TRBV24-1	TRBD1	CATSDPTGPGGANVLTF	TGTGCCACCAGTGACCCGACAGGGCCGGGTGGGGCCAACGTCCTGACTTTC
TRBJ1-1	few	TRBV7-3	NA	CASSRGGGTEAFF	TGTGCCAGCAGCCGAGGGGGTGGCACTGAAGCTTTCTTT
TRBJ1-2	NA	TRBV6-1	NA	CASSELNGYTF	TGTGCCAGCAGTGAATTAAATGGCTACACCTTC
TRBJ1-6	NA	TRBV3-1/TRBV3-2	NA	CASSQGPTPLHF	TGTGCCAGCAGCCAAGGACCGACTCCCCTCCACTTT
TRBJ1-1	few	TRBV7-2	TRBD1	CASSSGTGVNTEAFF	TGTGCCAGCAGCTCGGGGACAGGGGTGAACACTGAAGCTTTCTTT
TRBJ2-3	NA	TRBV6-5	NA	CASKPRPSTDTQYF	TGTGCCAGCAAACCCAGACCTAGCACAGATACGCAGTATTTT
TRBJ1-2	NA	TRBV6-2/TRBV6-3	TRBD1	CASSYSSQGEHGYTF	TGTGCCAGCAGTTACTCGTCACAGGGGGAGCATGGCTACACCTTC
TRBJ2-5	few	TRBV15	NA	CATSRDRPETQYF	TGTGCCACCAGCCGCGACCGTCCGGAGACCCAGTACTTC
TRBJ2-2	NA	TRBV3-1/TRBV3-2	NA	CASSQEAGQSRTGELFF	TGTGCCAGCAGCCAAGAGGCAGGGCAGTCGAGGACCGGGGAGCTGTTTTTT
TRBJ1-5	NA	TRBV2	TRBD1	CASSPDRGRNQPQHF	TGTGCCAGCAGCCCCGACAGGGGGCGGAATCAGCCCCAGCATTTT
TRBJ2-7	NA	TRBV18	NA	CASSPSQGIMYEQYF	TGTGCCAGCTCACCATCACAGGGCATCATGTACGAGCAGTACTTC
TRBJ2-5	NA	TRBV5-4	TRBD2	CASSPGLAGGPEETQYF	TGTGCCAGCAGCCCGGGACTAGCGGGAGGCCCGGAAGAGACCCAGTACTTC
TRBJ2-7	few	TRBV18	TRBD2	CASSPGTSGMYEQYF	TGTGCCAGCTCACCCGGGACTAGCGGGATGTACGAGCAGTACTTC
TRBJ2-6	NA	TRBV2	TRBD1	CASRDRYSGANVLTF	TGTGCCAGCCGGGACAGGTACTCTGGGGCCAACGTCCTGACTTTC
TRBJ1-2	NA	TRBV6-5	NA	CASSRRQLYGYTF	TGTGCCAGCAGCCGAAGACAGTTGTATGGCTACACCTTC
TRBJ1-2	NA	TRBV18	TRBD1	CASAPGQGSFNYGYTF	TGTGCCAGCGCCCCGGGACAGGGGTCTTTCAACTATGGCTACACCTTC
TRBJ2-5	once	TRBV12-3/TRBV12-4	NA	CASKIGGEETQYF	TGTGCCAGCAAAATTGGCGGAGAAGAGACCCAGTACTTC
TRBJ1-6	few	TRBV28	NA	CASSLSMRGDSPLHF	TGTGCCAGCAGTTTATCTATGAGGGGGGATTCACCCCTCCACTTT
TRBJ1-5	NA	TRBV6-2/TRBV6-3	NA	CASSRVGLWSQHF	TGTGCCAGCAGTCGTGTCGGCCTCTGGTCCCAGCATTTT
TRBJ2-7	NA	TRBV29-1	NA	CSVLTRWGIDYEQYF	TGCAGCGTCCTTACTAGGTGGGGCATCGACTACGAGCAGTACTTC
TRBJ1-2	NA	TRBV6-1	NA	CASSENLYGYTF	TGTGCCAGCAGTGAAAATCTCTATGGCTACACCTTC
TRBJ1-2	NA	TRBV29-1	NA	CSVEAGGYGYTF	TGCAGCGTCGAGGCGGGGGGCTATGGCTACACCTTC
TRBJ2-7	NA	TRBV5-6	NA	CASSLQNGYEQYF	TGTGCCAGCAGCTTGCAAAACGGCTACGAGCAGTACTTC
TRBJ2-1	NA	TRBV12-3/TRBV12-4	NA	CASSFLGDREQFF	TGTGCCAGCAGTTTCTTGGGAGATCGTGAGCAGTTCTTC
TRBJ2-5	NA	TRBV5-1	TRBD1	CASSPTGGGQETQYF	TGCGCCAGCAGCCCGACAGGGGGCGGCCAAGAGACCCAGTACTTC
TRBJ2-3	NA	TRBV5-8	NA	CASSLVASTDTQYF	TGTGCCAGCAGCTTGGTGGCCTCCACAGATACGCAGTATTTT
TRBJ1-1	NA	TRBV7-2	NA	CASNPSGATNTEAFF	TGTGCCAGCAACCCATCAGGGGCTACGAACACTGAAGCTTTCTTT
TRBJ1-1	NA	TRBV11-1	NA	CASSLDEGTEGFF	TGTGCCAGCAGCCTAGACGAGGGTACAGAAGGGTTCTTT